The present TCR beta chain was sequenced within a study of shared clonotypes between healthy human individuals. Positive CCR7 selection of CD45RO-negative cells yielded the naive CD8 cells, and terminally differentiated effector memory CD45RA+ cells were excluded. Method: immunoSEQ multiplex PCR; TCRdb's copy keeps in-frame clones and lacks some. The table lists some 1,900,000 clones, just under 95% of them singletons. The CDR3 contains 13 residues. Germline CDR1 is SGDLS and CDR2 is YYNGEE. V lost 4 bases to trimming and J lost 8 bases, with 13 bases between them. This sequence joins TRBV9 and TRBJ2-1; no firm D call. Sequencing was carried out using naive CD8+ T cells sorted from blood. The TCR was taken from a man between 18 and 35 years old in good health. CDR3 DNA sequence: TGTGCCAGCAGCCCTCCCATCCAAGATGAGCAGTTCTTC. As protein: CASSPPIQDEQFF.